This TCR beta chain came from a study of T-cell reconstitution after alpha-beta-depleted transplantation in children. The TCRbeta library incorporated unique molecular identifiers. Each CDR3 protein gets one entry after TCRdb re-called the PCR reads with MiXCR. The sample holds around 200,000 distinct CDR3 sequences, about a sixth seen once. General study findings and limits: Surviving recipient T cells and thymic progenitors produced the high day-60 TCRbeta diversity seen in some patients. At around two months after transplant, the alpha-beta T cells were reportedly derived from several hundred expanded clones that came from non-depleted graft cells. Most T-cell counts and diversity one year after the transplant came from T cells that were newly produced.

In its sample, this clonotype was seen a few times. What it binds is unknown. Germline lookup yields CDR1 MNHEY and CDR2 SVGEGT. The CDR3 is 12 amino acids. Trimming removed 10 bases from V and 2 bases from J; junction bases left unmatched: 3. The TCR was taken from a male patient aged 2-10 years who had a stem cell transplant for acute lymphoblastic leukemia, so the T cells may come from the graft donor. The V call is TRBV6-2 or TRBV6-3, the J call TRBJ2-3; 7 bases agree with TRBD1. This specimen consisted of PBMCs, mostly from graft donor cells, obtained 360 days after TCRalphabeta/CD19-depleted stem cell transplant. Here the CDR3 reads CAIGQVTDTQYF. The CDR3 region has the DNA TGTGCCATCGGACAGGTCACAGATACGCAGTATTTT.